This entry lists 25 T cell receptor beta chains sequenced from one sample in a study of blood T cell repertoires in COVID-19. The protocol was immunoSEQ multiplex PCR, while the TCRdb copy is restricted to in-frame clones and leaves out a portion. Counted here are 250,000 to 350,000 clones, more than 75% occurring once; the ten biggest clones make up around 2.7%. The sample was PBMCs or T cells enriched from blood (not recorded which). Every receptor here comes from a man aged 55-75 years who had recovered from COVID-19.

Of note for this clone: Within the sample, other DNA sequences also encode this same CDR3. The gene calls are TRBV9 and TRBJ2-7; 7 bases fit TRBD1. After removal of 0 bases from V and 2 bases from J, the junction contained 2 bases not matched to a gene. The CDR3 has 14 amino acids. The germline CDR1 and CDR2 sequences are SGDLS and YYNGEE. The CDR3: CASSVGQGAYEQYF. The CDR3, as DNA: TGTGCCAGCAGCGTAGGGCAGGGGGCCTACGAGCAGTACTTC. Looking up the rest from reference TRBV9 and TRBJ2-7 gives the full variable domain: DSGVTQTPKHLITATGQRVTLRCSPRSGDLSVYWYQQSLDQGLQFLIQYYNGEERAKGNILERFSAQQFPDLHSELNLSSLELGDSALYFCASSVGQGAYEQYFGPGTRLTVT.

This rearrangement joins TRBV10-2 to TRBJ2-3, with 7 bases fitting TRBD1. Germline V lookup: CDR1 WSHSY, CDR2 SAAADI. The CDR3 covers 17 residues. The V gene end was trimmed by 0 bases and the J gene end by 2 bases; junction bases not matched to a gene: 8. The CDR3 protein is CASSESGWGQYTDTQYF. In DNA form, the CDR3 reads TGCGCCAGCAGTGAGTCAGGGTGGGGACAGTACACAGATACGCAGTATTTT.

The chain joins TRBV19 to TRBJ1-1; 9 bases map to TRBD1. V lost 5 bases to trimming and J lost 4 bases; unmatched junction nucleotides: 8. The CDR3 length is 15 residues. Germline lookup yields CDR1 LNHDA and CDR2 SQIVND (reference sequence). CDR3 coding DNA: TGTGCCAGTAGTCCAGGACAGGGGCTGAGCACTGAAGCTTTCTTT. Amino acids: CASSPGQGLSTEAFF.

There are a few counts of this clone. This chain uses TRBV7-9 with TRBJ1-4, with 9 positions matching TRBD1. The CDR3 consists of 15 residues. The junction had 5 bases not matched to a gene; V was cut back by 4 bases and J by 5 bases. From germline, CDR1 is SEHNR and CDR2 FQNEAQ (reference sequence). CDR3 sequence: CASSSTGTGNEKLFF. For the CDR3, the DNA is TGTGCCAGCAGCTCCACCGGGACAGGGAATGAAAAACTGTTTTTT.

The chain uses TRBV11-3 and TRBJ2-3; D gene uncertain. Trimming cost V 7 bases and J 4 bases, with 15 bases left between them. The CDR3 sequence is 14 residues long. The germline V gene has CDR1 SGHNT and CDR2 YENEEA. Here the CDR3 DNA reads TGTGCCAGCATACCCCGTCCAGGCCCAGATACGCAGTATTTT. Residues: CASIPRPGPDTQYF.

This rearrangement joins TRBV3-1 (or the pseudogene TRBV3-2) to TRBJ2-1; 8 bases fit TRBD2. The CDR3 spans 16 residues. Losses at the gene ends were 1 base for V and 0 bases for J; bases not matched to a gene: 2. Germline V CDR1 and CDR2: LGHDT, YNNKEL (reference sequence). CDR3 residues: CASSQVAGRSYNEQFF. In DNA, the CDR3 is TGTGCCAGCAGCCAAGTAGCGGGACGCTCCTACAATGAGCAGTTCTTC.

The chain links TRBV5-1 to TRBJ2-1; 7 bases agree with TRBD1. CDR3 length: 14 amino acids. Germline loops: CDR1 SGHRS, CDR2 YFSETQ. Germline trimming cut 2 bases from V and 3 bases from J; bases unmatched to any gene: 2. Written as DNA, the CDR3 is TGCGCCAGCAGCTTCGGGACAGACTACAATGAGCAGTTCTTC. Amino acid sequence: CASSFGTDYNEQFF.

The chain links TRBV6-2 or TRBV6-3 to TRBJ2-5, with D unclear. Germline V gene lookup returns CDR1 MNHEY and CDR2 SVGEGT. V was cut by 5 bases and J by 0 bases, with 13 bases left in between. There are 15 residues in the CDR3. CDR3 in amino acids: CASSPTRRYQETQYF. The CDR3 region has the DNA TGTGCCAGCAGTCCAACCCGCCGGTACCAAGAGACCCAGTACTTC.

This clone was seen once. V usage is TRBV24-1 and J usage is TRBJ2-1; 9 bases match TRBD2. J gave up 0 bases and V 3 bases, and 2 bases lay outside the gene matches. Germline V gene data show CDR1 as KGHDR and CDR2 as SFDVKD. The CDR3 consists of 16 residues. DNA of the CDR3: TGTGCCACCAGTGATAAAGCGGGGGGCTCCTACAATGAGCAGTTCTTC. It yields the protein CATSDKAGGSYNEQFF.

This chain connects TRBV19 to TRBJ2-2, with 7 positions matching TRBD2. J gave up 5 bases and V 4 bases, and 13 bases lay outside the gene matches. In germline, CDR1 is LNHDA, CDR2 SQIVND (reference sequence). This CDR3 has 17 residues. The CDR3 bases are TGTGCCAGTAGTAGTTTCTGGACTAGACCGTCTACCGGGGAGCTGTTTTTT. Encoded protein: CASSSFWTRPSTGELFF.

CDR3 DNA: TGTGCCAGCAGCTTCAATAGCGGGGGGACCCGGGAGCTGTTTTTT. Encoded protein: CASSFNSGGTRELFF. This rearrangement joins TRBV7-3 to TRBJ2-2, with 10 bases matching TRBD2. The CDR3 spans 15 residues. Germline V gene sequence: CDR1 SGHTA, CDR2 FQGTGA. The ends lost 3 bases at V and 9 bases at J; junction bases unmatched: 7. Drawing the rest from reference TRBV7-3 and TRBJ2-2, the complete variable domain is GAGVSQTPSNKVTEKGKYVELRCDPISGHTALYWYRQSLGQGPEFLIYFQGTGAADDSGLPNDRFFAVRPEGSVSTLKIQRTERGDSAVYLCASSFNSGGTRELFFGEGSRLTVL.

The chain has TRBV2 and TRBJ1-5; 8 bases are a match to TRBD1. The CDR3 is made up of 15 amino acids. Germline V CDR1 and CDR2: SNHLY, FYNNEI. V trimming: 5 bases; J trimming: 2 bases; junction bases outside the gene matches: 5. CDR3 sequence (DNA): TGTGCCAGCAGTAACGGACAGGGAGGCAATCAGCCCCAGCATTTT. It translates to CASSNGQGGNQPQHF.

This rearrangement joins TRBV12-5 to TRBJ2-2; 9 bases are a match to TRBD1. J gave up 5 bases and V 7 bases, and 5 bases lay outside the gene matches. CDR3 length: 14 residues. Germline V gene lookup returns CDR1 LGHNT and CDR2 FRNRAP. CDR3 in DNA: TGTGCTAGTGCCCAGACAGGGGGGACCGGGGAGCTGTTTTTT. Its translation is CASAQTGGTGELFF.

V usage is TRBV5-1 and J usage is TRBJ2-5; TRBD2 agrees at 7 bases. J was trimmed by 0 bases and V by 0 bases; bases with no gene match: 5. The CDR3 is 16 amino acids. Germline lookup yields CDR1 SGHRS and CDR2 YFSETQ. The DNA for the CDR3 is TGCGCCAGCAGCTTGGAGGCTAGCGGCTACCAAGAGACCCAGTACTTC. The encoded protein is CASSLEASGYQETQYF.

This clone was observed a single time. The chain's CDR3 is CASSVRTGTVTDTQYF. The CDR3 nucleotides are TGTGCCAGCAGCGTGCGGACCGGGACAGTCACAGATACGCAGTATTTT. This chain joins TRBV9 and TRBJ2-3, with TRBD1 matching over 7 bases. V was clipped by 2 bases and J by 2 bases; unmatched bases: 8. Germline lookup yields CDR1 SGDLS and CDR2 YYNGEE. This CDR3 spans 16 amino acids.

CDR3 in DNA: TGTGCCAGCAGCTTGGGAGGGCCGTATGGCTACACCTTC. Protein product: CASSLGGPYGYTF. The rearrangement uses TRBV5-8 and TRBJ1-2; D not resolved. The CDR3 has 13 residues. Between the trimmed V and J ends, which lost 0 bases and 5 bases, there was a span of 8 bases. Germline V CDR1 and CDR2: SGHTS, YDEGEE.

This clone has a single count. The chain joins TRBV19 to TRBJ2-1; TRBD2 matches 9 bases. Germline V lookup: CDR1 LNHDA, CDR2 SQIVND (reference sequence). Losses at the gene ends were 8 bases for V and 7 bases for J; bases not matched to a gene: 6. The CDR3 spans 13 residues. CDR3 sequence (DNA): TGTGCCAGTGGACTAGCGCTACCGAATGAGCAGTTCTTC. Translated: CASGLALPNEQFF.

The chain combines TRBV12-3 or TRBV12-4 with TRBJ1-5; tentatively, D is TRBD1 (6 bases). CDR3 length: 13 amino acids. Trimming pared 5 bases from V and 9 bases from J, leaving 14 bases between. CDR3 amino acids: CASSPGQVPPQHF. The DNA of the CDR3 is TGTGCCAGCAGTCCGGGACAAGTTCCGCCCCAGCATTTT.

J is TRBJ1-5 and V is TRBV30, with a tentative D call TRBD1 (6 bases). The CDR3 length is 15 residues. Germline V gene lookup returns CDR1 GTSNPN and CDR2 SVGIG (reference sequence). Trimming cost V 2 bases and J 3 bases, with 14 bases left between them. DNA for the CDR3: TGTGCCTGGAGTATGCCCGGACAGTTCAATCAGCCCCAGCATTTT. Amino acid sequence: CAWSMPGQFNQPQHF. The full variable domain, with the rest looked up from reference TRBV30 and TRBJ1-5, is SQTIHQWPATLVQPVGSPLSLECTVEGTSNPNLYWYRQAAGRGLQLLFYSVGIGQISSEVPQNLSASRPQDRQFILSSKKLLLSDSGFYLCAWSMPGQFNQPQHFGDGTRLSIL.

Regarding this clone: Other DNA sequences within the sample encode an identical CDR3. This chain connects TRBV9 to TRBJ2-2; D is uncertain. The CDR3 contains 13 residues. Germline CDR1 is SGDLS and CDR2 is YYNGEE. V was pared by 3 bases and J by 1 base, with 4 bases between. The CDR3 sequence is CASSALNTGELFF. Written as DNA, the CDR3 is TGTGCCAGCAGCGCCTTGAACACCGGGGAGCTGTTTTTT.

This chain joins TRBV4-3 and TRBJ1-3; D is unclear. CDR3 length: 17 residues. Trimming cost V 0 bases and J 0 bases, with 12 bases left between them. Germline CDR1 is LGHNA and CDR2 is YSLEER. The CDR3 loop reads CASSQDLDKYSGNTIYF. CDR3 DNA: TGCGCCAGCAGCCAAGATCTCGACAAATACTCTGGAAACACCATATATTTT.

This chain joins TRBV11-3 and TRBJ2-1; 10 nucleotides line up with TRBD2. Germline-derived CDR1 and CDR2 are SGHNT and YENEEA. The CDR3 loop spans 14 amino acids. The trim removed 6 bases at V and 3 bases at J, leaving 2 bases unmatched. The CDR3, as DNA: TGTGCCAGCAGAGTAGCGGGAGGCTACAATGAGCAGTTCTTC. It yields the protein CASRVAGGYNEQFF.

Written as DNA, the CDR3 is TGTGCCAGCAGTCAGGGTTCCCCCGACAACAATCAGCCCCAGCATTTT. Amino acids: CASSQGSPDNNQPQHF. The V gene is TRBV2, the J gene TRBJ1-5; D is perhaps TRBD1 (5 bases). The V gene lost 5 bases and the J gene lost 3 bases, with 17 bases spanning the gap. CDR1 SNHLY and CDR2 FYNNEI come from the germline V gene. CDR3 length: 16 amino acids. The full variable domain, rest sourced from reference TRBV2 and TRBJ1-5, is EPEVTQTPSHQVTQMGQEVILRCVPISNHLYFYWYRQILGQKVEFLVSFYNNEISEKSEIFDDQFSVERPDGSNFTLKIRSTKLEDSAMYFCASSQGSPDNNQPQHFGDGTRLSIL.

This clone was picked up a small number of times. The V gene is TRBV27, the J gene TRBJ2-7, with TRBD1 identical over 7 bases. J lost 3 bases, V lost 3 bases, and 11 bases had no gene match. Germline V CDR1 and CDR2: MNHEY, SMNVEV (reference sequence). The CDR3 runs 16 residues. CDR3 sequence: CASSFLDRALSYEQYF. CDR3 bases: TGTGCCAGCAGTTTCTTAGACAGGGCTTTGAGCTACGAGCAGTACTTC.

The gene calls are TRBV7-9 and TRBJ2-7; D is unclear. The ends were cut back, 0 bases at V and 3 bases at J, with 9 bases in the middle. Germline CDR1 reads SEHNR; CDR2 reads FQNEAQ (reference sequence). The CDR3 totals 14 residues. CDR3 nucleotides: TGTGCCAGCAGCTTAGCGGCAGATTTCTACGAGCAGTACTTC. This sequence encodes CASSLAADFYEQYF.